This T cell receptor beta chain was recovered during a study of blood T cells in healthy people across ages. In its sample, this clonotype was seen a few times. CDR1 and CDR2 from the germline V gene are SNHLY and FYNNEI. This CDR3 contains 16 residues. The V end was cut by 2 bases, the J end by 4 bases, with 14 bases between. Then a second PCR, running about 6 to 11 cycles, was carried out with a sample-barcoded 5' primer and a J-beta primer mix. TCRdb ran MiXCR on the 5' RACE reads and lists one entry per CDR3 protein. This table holds approximately 670,000 distinct CDR3 sequences, around two fifths found once.

The sequence was obtained from an elderly man in good health. Sequenced sample: blood. The V and J genes are TRBV2 and TRBJ1-4; possible D gene TRBD1, 6 bases. CDR3 bases: TGTGCCAGCAGTGAAAACTACCAGGGGAGTAATGAAAAACTGTTTTTT. It specifies CASSENYQGSNEKLFF. Based on the CDR3 plus reference TRBV2 and TRBJ1-4, the full variable domain is EPEVTQTPSHQVTQMGQEVILRCVPISNHLYFYWYRQILGQKVEFLVSFYNNEISEKSEIFDDQFSVERPDGSNFTLKIRSTKLEDSAMYFCASSENYQGSNEKLFFGSGTQLSVL.